This record covers a single T cell receptor (beta chain). The target antigen is unknown. MiXCR, applied by TCRdb to the 5' RACE reads, yields one record per CDR3 protein. This sample has tens of thousands of distinct CDR3 sequences, with roughly a quarter found just once. CDR1 is DFQATT, CDR2 SNEGSKA, per germline (reference sequence). This CDR3 has 19 amino acids. The V end lost 4 bases, the J end lost 0 bases, and 25 bases lay between the germline ends. Broader study findings: Tumor memory CD4+ T cell TCR gene usage was found to cluster with blood and lymph node memory CD4+ cells and with lymph node naive CD4+ cells.

The chain recombines TRBV20-1 with TRBJ1-5, with D possibly matching TRBD1 (5 bases). Sequencing was carried out using memory CD4+ T cells sorted from blood. Subset of the sample: memory CD4+ T cells, CD4+CD45RO+CD25-. This sequence was found in a female donor with breast cancer. The CDR3 region is CSAIPGRVTGGYSNQPQHF. The CDR3 region has the DNA TGCAGTGCTATCCCAGGGAGAGTTACAGGAGGTTATAGCAATCAGCCCCAGCATTTT.